The sequence of this T cell receptor beta chain was determined in a study of STAT5B mutations in CD4+ large granular lymphocyte leukemia. V lost 3 bases and J 3 bases, leaving 14 bases between the germline ends. The CDR3 extends over 15 amino acids. In germline, CDR1 is MNHNS, CDR2 SASEGT. Some clones are missing from TCRdb's copy, which holds only in-frame ones; the method was immunoSEQ multiplex PCR. The profile shows about 30,000 clones, just under 75% of them singletons. The chain is built from TRBV6-1 and TRBJ1-1; D possibly corresponds to TRBD1 (5 bases). The sequenced sample was CD4+ T cells from blood buffy coats. This sequence originates from a human donor in good health. CDR3 sequence reads: CASSDLGAEDTEAFF. The CDR3, as DNA: TGTGCCAGCAGTGATTTAGGGGCGGAAGACACTGAAGCTTTCTTT.